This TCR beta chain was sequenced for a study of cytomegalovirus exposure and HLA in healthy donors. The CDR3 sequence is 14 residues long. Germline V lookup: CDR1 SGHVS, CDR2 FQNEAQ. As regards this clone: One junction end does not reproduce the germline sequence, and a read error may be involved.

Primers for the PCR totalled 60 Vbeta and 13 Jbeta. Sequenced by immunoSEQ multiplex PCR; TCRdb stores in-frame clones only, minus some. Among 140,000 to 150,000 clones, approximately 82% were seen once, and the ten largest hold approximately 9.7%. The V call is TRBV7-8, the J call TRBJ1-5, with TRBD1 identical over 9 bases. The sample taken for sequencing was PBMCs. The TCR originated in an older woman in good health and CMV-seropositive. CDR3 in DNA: TGTGCCAGCAGCTCAACAGGGGGCAACCAGCCCCAGCATTTT. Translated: CASSSTGGNQPQHF.